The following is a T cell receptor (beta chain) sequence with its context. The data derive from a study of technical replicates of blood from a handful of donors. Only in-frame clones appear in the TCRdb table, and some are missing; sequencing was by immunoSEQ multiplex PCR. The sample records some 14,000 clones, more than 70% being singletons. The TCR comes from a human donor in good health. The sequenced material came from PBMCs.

CDR3 protein: CASSPRLAGDEQYF. CDR3 in DNA: TGTGCCAGCAGCCCCCGCCTAGCGGGAGACGAGCAGTACTTC. The chain joins TRBV9 to TRBJ2-7; 10 bases match TRBD2. From germline, CDR1 is SGDLS and CDR2 YYNGEE. The CDR3 is 14 amino acids. V dropped 4 bases and J dropped 5; count of bases not matched to a gene: 6.